The 28 T cell receptor beta chains given below trace back to one sample, sequenced in a study of control samples from healthy donors and cancer patients (TCRdb year 2020). Receptors were amplified or captured by the immunoSEQ multiplex PCR assay. The table comes from immuneACCESS by way of TCRdb, which keeps in-frame sequences with V and J called. Part of the clones is missing from these tables; in studies checked, under half for an unresolved V gene and the rest for unknown reasons. The sample records fewer than 200,000 clones, over 80% of which are singletons. The top ten clonotypes cover roughly 1.5% of the sample. Sequenced: blood. These receptors all stem from a man aged 18 to 30 in good health.

V is TRBV30 and J is TRBJ2-1, with D uncertain. Germline CDR1 is GTSNPN and CDR2 is SVGIG (reference sequence). V was shortened by 0 bases and J by 4 bases, with 13 bases between the two germline ends. The CDR3 contains 15 residues. The CDR3 DNA reads as TGTGCCTGGAGTGTACAACGGCGGATTTACAATGAGCAGTTCTTC. Protein sequence: CAWSVQRRIYNEQFF.

The CDR3 sequence is CASSQDGGTTNTEAFF. The CDR3 nucleotides read TGTGCCAGCAGCCAAGATGGAGGGACTACGAACACTGAAGCTTTCTTT. The chain joins TRBV3-1 (or the pseudogene TRBV3-2) to TRBJ1-1; perhaps TRBD1 as D (5 bases). The germline CDR1 and CDR2 sequences are LGHDT and YNNKEL (reference sequence). The CDR3 is 16 amino acids. V lost 0 bases and J lost 1, with 12 bases in between.

V and J are TRBV12-3 or TRBV12-4 and TRBJ1-6; 7 bases agree with TRBD1. The V and J ends lost 5 bases and 14 bases, in that order; junction bases with no gene match: 9. The CDR3 is 13 residues long. The chain's CDR3 is CASSRLTGNTLHF. CDR3 nucleotide sequence: TGTGCCAGCAGTCGCCTGACAGGGAACACCCTCCACTTT.

The chain has TRBV2 and TRBJ2-2; tentative D call: TRBD2 (6 bases). The CDR3 spans 13 residues. In germline, CDR1 is SNHLY, CDR2 FYNNEI. The V gene lost 4 bases and the J gene lost 8 bases, with 11 bases spanning the gap. The CDR3 reads CASSGSSGGELFF. The CDR3 DNA is TGTGCCAGCAGTGGAAGTAGCGGAGGGGAGCTGTTTTTT. Based on the CDR3 plus reference TRBV2 and TRBJ2-2, the full variable domain is EPEVTQTPSHQVTQMGQEVILRCVPISNHLYFYWYRQILGQKVEFLVSFYNNEISEKSEIFDDQFSVERPDGSNFTLKIRSTKLEDSAMYFCASSGSSGGELFFGEGSRLTVL.

The chain couples TRBV5-6 to TRBJ1-1, with TRBD1 identical over 11 bases. Germline CDR1 and CDR2: SGHDT and YYEEEE. Germline trimming cut 2 bases from V and 10 bases from J; bases unmatched to any gene: 7. The CDR3 contains 14 residues. This CDR3 is CASSFGTGGLGAFF. CDR3 DNA: TGTGCCAGCAGCTTTGGGACAGGGGGGTTGGGAGCTTTCTTT. The whole variable domain, remainder taken from reference TRBV5-6 and TRBJ1-1, is DAGVTQSPTHLIKTRGQQVTLRCSPKSGHDTVSWYQQALGQGPQFIFQYYEEEERQRGNFPDRFSGHQFPNYSSELNVNALLLGDSALYLCASSFGTGGLGAFFGQGTRLTVV.

The V and J genes are TRBV7-2 and TRBJ1-6; D may be TRBD1 (5 bases). With 5 bases removed from V and 6 bases from J, the gap between germline ends came to 14 bases. The CDR3 is 15 residues long. Germline V gene lookup returns CDR1 SGHTA and CDR2 FQGNSA. CDR3 sequence: CASSPDWDANSPLHF. The CDR3 DNA reads TGTGCCAGCAGCCCCGACTGGGACGCTAATTCACCCCTCCACTTT.

V gene TRBV30 combines with J gene TRBJ1-4; 7 nucleotides match TRBD1. The germline gives CDR1 GTSNPN, CDR2 SVGIG (reference sequence). J was trimmed by 9 bases and V by 0 bases; bases with no gene match: 4. This CDR3 is built from 13 residues. This CDR3 is CAWSVGTEQKLFF. The CDR3 nucleotides read TGTGCCTGGAGTGTAGGGACAGAACAAAAACTGTTTTTT.

The chain couples TRBV2 to TRBJ1-2; perhaps TRBD1 as D (6 bases). Germline V gene data show CDR1 as SNHLY and CDR2 as FYNNEI. V was clipped by 7 bases and J by 4 bases, with 16 bases between them. There are 14 residues in the CDR3. As DNA, the CDR3 is TGTGCCAGCATCGAAGGGGGGGCCGGCTATGGCTACACCTTC. Translating it yields CASIEGGAGYGYTF.

The chain couples TRBV29-1 to TRBJ1-1; 10 bases match TRBD1. Germline trimming cut 5 bases from V and 4 bases from J; bases unmatched to any gene: 7. The V gene's germline CDR1 is SQVTM and CDR2 ANQGSEA. This CDR3 region has 14 residues. The CDR3 nucleotides are TGCAGCGTTAAAGCGAGGACAGGGGGCACTGAAGCTTTCTTT. This codes for CSVKARTGGTEAFF.

This clone came up once. A much larger clone is a single base away; this may be a read error. Within the sample, other DNA sequences also encode this same CDR3. This chain links TRBV6-1 with TRBJ1-5; D unclear. Germline CDR1 reads MNHNS; CDR2 reads SASEGT. The CDR3 length is 14 residues. V was trimmed by 2 bases and J by 6 bases, leaving 11 bases between them. For the CDR3, the DNA is TGTGCCAGCAGTGAATTGGGTATCGGTCAGCCCCAGCATTTT. This translates into CASSELGIGQPQHF.

The V call is TRBV27, the J call TRBJ1-2, with D possibly being TRBD1 (6 bases). CDR1 and CDR2 from the germline V gene are MNHEY and SMNVEV (reference sequence). The CDR3 is 14 residues long. V was trimmed by 5 bases and J by 4 bases, leaving 14 bases between them. The CDR3 sequence is CASSPAGQTYGYTF. The CDR3 DNA reads TGTGCCAGCAGTCCCGCCGGACAGACCTATGGCTACACCTTC.

This chain connects TRBV7-3 to TRBJ1-1; no firm D call. Trimming took 5 bases from V and 5 from J, leaving 27 bases between them. The CDR3 totals 18 residues. Germline V gives CDR1 SGHTA, CDR2 FQGTGA. CDR3 coding DNA: TGTGCCAGCAGCCCCACCATCTCGGCCAGCCCTCGGGGAACTGAAGCTTTCTTT. This gives the protein CASSPTISASPRGTEAFF.

The chain links TRBV19 to TRBJ2-3; 7 bases match TRBD2. CDR1 LNHDA and CDR2 SQIVND come from the germline V gene (reference sequence). This CDR3 has 16 residues. The V and J ends lost 0 bases and 5 bases, in that order; junction bases with no gene match: 8. The chain's CDR3 is CASSIDPSGVVDTQYF. The CDR3 nucleotides are TGTGCCAGTAGTATAGATCCCAGCGGGGTGGTAGATACGCAGTATTTT.

The chain has TRBV9 and TRBJ2-1; the D is unclear. Germline V gene data show CDR1 as SGDLS and CDR2 as YYNGEE. This CDR3 is 12 amino acids long. Deletions cut 4 bases from V and 7 bases from J, with 9 bases between. This chain's CDR3 is CASSLRLNEQFF. For the CDR3, the DNA is TGTGCCAGCAGCCTCCGACTTAATGAGCAGTTCTTC.

This chain links TRBV15 with TRBJ1-4; D is possibly TRBD1 (6 bases). V lost 1 base, J lost 8 bases, and 17 bases lay in between. The CDR3 runs to 16 residues. Looked up from germline, CDR1 is LNHNV and CDR2 is YYDKDF (reference sequence). This CDR3 reads CATSRGPGQKGEKLFF. In nucleotides, the CDR3 is TGTGCCACCAGCAGAGGACCGGGACAAAAAGGGGAAAAACTGTTTTTT. The full variable domain, rest sourced from reference TRBV15 and TRBJ1-4, is DAMVIQNPRYQVTQFGKPVTLSCSQTLNHNVMYWYQQKSSQAPKLLFHYYDKDFNNEADTPDNFQSRRPNTSFCFLDIRSPGLGDTAMYLCATSRGPGQKGEKLFFGSGTQLSVL.

CDR3 DNA: TGTGCCAGTAGTTACGGACAGGGAAAGACCTACGAGCAGTACTTC. This encodes CASSYGQGKTYEQYF. This rearrangement joins TRBV19 to TRBJ2-7; 8 bases agree with TRBD1. V shed 5 bases and J 2 bases; nucleotides not matched to a gene: 8. The length of the CDR3 is 15 residues. Germline V gives CDR1 LNHDA, CDR2 SQIVND (reference sequence).

Here the CDR3 DNA reads TGTGCCAGTAGTATGCCGGGGTCTGGGGCCAACGTCCTGACTTTC. It encodes CASSMPGSGANVLTF. V gene TRBV19 combines with J gene TRBJ2-6, with TRBD2 as a possible D gene (5 bases). CDR3 length: 15 amino acids. Per the germline V gene, CDR1 is LNHDA and CDR2 is SQIVND (reference sequence). Trimming took 3 bases from V and 1 from J, leaving 7 bases between them.

The V and J genes are TRBV27 and TRBJ2-1; no clear D gene. V was shortened by 5 bases and J by 3 bases, with 17 bases between the two germline ends. The germline V gene has CDR1 MNHEY and CDR2 SMNVEV (reference sequence). The CDR3 length is 16 residues. In nucleotides, the CDR3 is TGTGCCAGCAGTCCTCCGGGTTCCCGATTCTACAATGAGCAGTTCTTC. Protein product: CASSPPGSRFYNEQFF.

This clone was seen only a few times. The V call is TRBV19, the J call TRBJ2-3, with 7 bases lining up with TRBD1. The CDR3 runs to 14 residues. V was clipped by 7 bases and J by 0 bases; unmatched bases: 4. The germline CDR1 and CDR2 sequences are LNHDA and SQIVND (reference sequence). The CDR3 DNA reads as TGTGCCAGTAAGGGGGCATCTAGCACAGATACGCAGTATTTT. Protein product: CASKGASSTDTQYF. Full variable domain (outside the CDR3, taken from reference TRBV19 and TRBJ2-3): DGGITQSPKYLFRKEGQNVTLSCEQNLNHDAMYWYRQDPGQGLRLIYYSQIVNDFQKGDIAEGYSVSREKKESFPLTVTSAQKNPTAFYLCASKGASSTDTQYFGPGTRLTVL.

J is TRBJ2-2 and V is TRBV7-2, with no clear D. The V end was cut by 6 bases, the J end by 2 bases, with 4 bases between. CDR1 is SGHTA and CDR2 is FQGNSA in the germline V gene. The CDR3 is 12 residues long. The DNA of the CDR3 is TGTGCCAGCAGGCTAAACACCGGGGAGCTGTTTTTT. Amino acids: CASRLNTGELFF.

The chain employs TRBV18 and TRBJ1-1; D is ambiguous. CDR3 size: 13 residues. V lost 1 base and J lost 4, with 7 bases in between. The germline CDR1 and CDR2 sequences are KGHSH and LQKENI. Here the CDR3 DNA reads TGTGCCAGCTCACCACAGGCGCTCACTGAAGCTTTCTTT. It specifies CASSPQALTEAFF.

The chain employs TRBV6-5 and TRBJ2-1, with D possibly being TRBD1 (5 bases). This CDR3 has 15 amino acids. The V gene's germline CDR1 is MNHEY and CDR2 SVGAGI. V lost 6 bases, J lost 2 bases, and 14 bases lay in between. The CDR3 sequence: CASSLDRLAYNEQFF. The CDR3 bases are TGTGCCAGCAGCCTAGACAGACTTGCCTACAATGAGCAGTTCTTC.

The chain employs TRBV18 and TRBJ2-1; 7 bases agree with TRBD1. The CDR3 length is 16 residues. The V and J ends lost 3 bases and 4 bases, in that order; junction bases with no gene match: 9. Germline CDR1 and CDR2: KGHSH and LQKENI. DNA for the CDR3: TGTGCCAGCTCACCGCAAAGGGGACAGCAATACAATGAGCAGTTCTTC. Its translation is CASSPQRGQQYNEQFF.

The V and J genes are TRBV2 and TRBJ2-3, with 10 bases lining up with TRBD2. Trimming removed 6 bases from V and 0 bases from J; junction bases left unmatched: 9. The CDR3 is 17 residues long. Germline V gives CDR1 SNHLY, CDR2 FYNNEI. In DNA, the CDR3 is TGTGCCAGCAGGTTACTAGCGGGGTTGTCTAGCACAGATACGCAGTATTTT. Protein: CASRLLAGLSSTDTQYF.

Turning to this clone: A read error may account for a junction end that differs from germline. The rearrangement links TRBV7-9 to TRBJ2-3; 8 bases are shared with TRBD1. Germline V gives CDR1 SEHNR, CDR2 FQNEAQ (reference sequence). The CDR3 length is 16 residues. CDR3 DNA sequence: TGTGCCAGCAGTTTAGCCGGGACAGGACGCACAGATACGCAGTATTTT. As protein: CASSLAGTGRTDTQYF. The full variable domain, completed using reference TRBV7-9 and TRBJ2-3, is DTGVSQNPRHKITKRGQNVTFRCDPISEHNRLYWYRQTLGQGPEFLTYFQNEAQLEKSRLLSDRFSAERPKGSFSTLEIQRTEQGDSAMYLCASSLAGTGRTDTQYFGPGTRLTVL.

In its sample, this clone was seen once. The chain is built from TRBV5-1 and TRBJ2-1; D uncertain. The V gene's germline CDR1 is SGHRS and CDR2 YFSETQ. V lost 0 bases to trimming and J lost 5 bases, with 12 bases between them. CDR3 length: 15 residues. This CDR3 is CASSLVGYDNNEQFF. The CDR3 nucleotides are TGCGCCAGCAGCTTGGTGGGGTACGATAACAATGAGCAGTTCTTC.

This clone was detected only a few times. The genes are TRBV3-1 (or the pseudogene TRBV3-2) and TRBJ2-7; maybe TRBD1 (5 bases). CDR3 size: 15 residues. The V gene lost 4 bases and the J gene lost 2 bases, with 15 bases spanning the gap. Germline CDR1 LGHDT, CDR2 YNNKEL (reference sequence). CDR3 in DNA: TGTGCCAGCAGCCGGGGCTCAGGGCAGGCCTACGAGCAGTACTTC. This translates into CASSRGSGQAYEQYF.

V and J are TRBV4-2 and TRBJ2-7, with D hard to call. The CDR3 contains 15 residues. Trimming pared 0 bases from V and 3 bases from J, leaving 12 bases between. Germline CDR1 is LGHNA and CDR2 is YNFKEQ. The DNA of the CDR3 is TGTGCCAGCAGCCAAGATGTACCAGCCTTCTACGAGCAGTACTTC. Translation gives CASSQDVPAFYEQYF.